This T cell receptor beta chain originates from a study of vaccination and CD4 T cells after COVID-19. Study-level background: Each participant was administered two doses of a vaccine, which was either BNT162b2 or mRNA-1273.

Specified treatment: approximately nine-day PBMC culture with coronavirus spike peptide pools or control peptides (ViraFEST assay). Negative selection yielded CD4+ T cells from day-10 cultures. With the Oncomine TCR Beta short-read assay, DNA from cultured CD4+ T cells was sequenced. Using its own MiXCR run on the PCR reads, TCRdb lists one record per CDR3 protein. The table has 15,000 to 20,000 distinct CDR3 sequences, more than 45% seen once. With regard to this clonotype: What it recognizes is unknown.

The CDR3 is 14 amino acids. V shed 6 bases and J 1 base; nucleotides not matched to a gene: 4. The germline V gene has CDR1 WSHSY and CDR2 SAAADI. The sample comprised CD4+ T cells from blood, cultured in vitro. The receptor was isolated from a human donor who had recovered from COVID-19. V gene TRBV10-2 combines with J gene TRBJ2-3, with 7 bases aligning to TRBD2. The CDR3 nucleotides are TGCGCCAGCAGGATAAGCGGGGGCACAGATACGCAGTATTTT. This codes for CASRISGGTDTQYF.